These 21 T cell receptor beta chains came from one sample sequenced in a study of cytomegalovirus exposure and HLA in healthy donors. The assay was immunoSEQ multiplex PCR, and TCRdb's table has in-frame clones only and misses some. This table has around 110,000 clones, roughly nine tenths appearing once. The sequencing sample was made of PBMCs. The receptor set was obtained from a woman aged 18 to 35 in good health and CMV-seropositive.

The chain has TRBV5-4 and TRBJ1-3, with D possibly being TRBD1 (5 bases). The CDR3 covers 14 residues. V lost 5 bases and J 4 bases, leaving 13 bases between the germline ends. Germline V gene sequence: CDR1 SGHNT, CDR2 YYREEE (reference sequence). Here the CDR3 DNA reads TGTGCCAGCAGAACTCAGGGATCAGGAAACACCATATATTTT. Protein sequence: CASRTQGSGNTIYF.

The rearrangement uses TRBV29-1 and TRBJ2-5; no clear D. CDR3 length equals 12 residues. V was pared by 3 bases and J by 1 base, with 6 bases between. Germline CDR1 reads SQVTM; CDR2 reads ANQGSEA. This CDR3 reads CSVEGIQETQYF. CDR3 in DNA: TGCAGCGTTGAGGGCATCCAAGAGACCCAGTACTTC.

The J gene is TRBJ2-7, the V gene TRBV9; TRBD1 agrees at 10 bases. Trimming removed 4 bases from V and 5 bases from J; junction bases left unmatched: 6. The germline V gene has CDR1 SGDLS and CDR2 YYNGEE. The length of the CDR3 is 14 residues. CDR3 sequence reads: CASSPDRGQDEQYF. The CDR3 DNA sequence: TGTGCCAGCAGCCCCGACAGGGGGCAAGACGAGCAGTACTTC.

The chain carries TRBV2 and TRBJ1-5; the D gene is possibly TRBD1 (5 bases). The CDR3 is made up of 15 amino acids. The germline gives CDR1 SNHLY, CDR2 FYNNEI. Trimming left V 6 bases short and J 4 bases short, with 16 bases between. In DNA, the CDR3 is TGTGCCAGCAGCCTCGGGGGGACGGTAAATCAGCCCCAGCATTTT. This codes for CASSLGGTVNQPQHF.

The V call is TRBV5-4, the J call TRBJ2-1; D is perhaps TRBD1 (5 bases). The germline gives CDR1 SGHNT, CDR2 YYREEE (reference sequence). The germline V and J ends were trimmed by 6 bases and 5 bases, with 12 bases remaining between them. The CDR3 has 13 residues. This chain's CDR3 is CASNRDSHNEQFF. CDR3 nucleotides: TGTGCCAGCAACCGCGACAGCCACAATGAGCAGTTCTTC. Full variable domain (outside the CDR3, taken from reference TRBV5-4 and TRBJ2-1): ETGVTQSPTHLIKTRGQQVTLRCSSQSGHNTVSWYQQALGQGPQFIFQYYREEENGRGNFPPRFSGLQFPNYSSELNVNALELDDSALYLCASNRDSHNEQFFGPGTRLTVL.

The chain employs TRBV6-4 and TRBJ1-1; D perhaps matches TRBD1 (5 bases). V was pared by 4 bases and J by 0 bases, with 21 bases between. CDR1 MRHNA and CDR2 SNTAGT come from the germline V gene. There are 18 residues in the CDR3. The CDR3 bases are TGTGCCAGCAGTGGGGGGGACCGACTGCCTTTTATGAACACTGAAGCTTTCTTT. The encoded protein is CASSGGDRLPFMNTEAFF.

V usage is TRBV7-9 and J usage is TRBJ1-4, with a weak D call TRBD1 (5 bases). Looked up from germline, CDR1 is SEHNR and CDR2 is FQNEAQ (reference sequence). This CDR3 comprises 15 residues. The V and J ends lost 2 bases and 7 bases respectively, with 14 bases between them. CDR3 protein: CASSLWGREVEKLFF. The CDR3 nucleotides are TGTGCCAGCAGCTTATGGGGCAGGGAAGTTGAAAAACTGTTTTTT.

The rearrangement uses TRBV5-5 and TRBJ2-7; D may be TRBD1 (5 bases). The CDR3 length is 16 residues. Per the germline V gene, CDR1 is SGHKS and CDR2 is YYEKEE (reference sequence). The V and J ends lost 0 bases and 1 base respectively, with 14 bases between them. The CDR3 DNA is TGTGCCAGCAGCTTGGGCTTCTCACAGGTGTCCTACGAGCAGTACTTC. Protein sequence: CASSLGFSQVSYEQYF.

The chain recombines TRBV5-1 with TRBJ1-1; 7 nucleotides align to TRBD1. V gave up 1 base and J gave up 7 bases; unmatched junction bases: 7. The V gene's germline CDR1 is SGHRS and CDR2 YFSETQ. The CDR3 spans 14 residues. The CDR3 loop reads CASSLWQGGDEAFF. For the CDR3, the DNA is TGCGCCAGCAGCTTGTGGCAGGGGGGAGATGAAGCTTTCTTT.

V is TRBV6-4 and J is TRBJ2-3; 11 bases align to TRBD2. The CDR3 is made up of 16 amino acids. V was pared by 6 bases and J by 4 bases, with 9 bases of the junction left unmatched. Germline V gene data show CDR1 as MRHNA and CDR2 as SNTAGT. The CDR3 DNA sequence: TGTGCCAGCAGCAGCGGGACTAGCGGTGCCGCAGATACGCAGTATTTT. Translated: CASSSGTSGAADTQYF.

This chain links TRBV7-2 with TRBJ2-7; a weak D match, TRBD2 (6 bases). Trimming stripped 2 bases from V and 7 bases from J, with 9 bases between. The CDR3 covers 12 residues. Germline V gene sequence: CDR1 SGHTA, CDR2 FQGNSA. The CDR3 DNA follows: TGTGCCAGCAGCTTAAACGGGGGTGAGCAGTACGTC. Encoded protein: CASSLNGGEQYV.

The rearrangement uses TRBV28 and TRBJ2-6; the D is unclear. V was clipped by 6 bases and J by 0 bases, with 6 bases between them. Germline CDR1 reads MDHEN; CDR2 reads SYDVKM. The CDR3 consists of 14 residues. The CDR3 reads CASRTGSGANVLTF. CDR3 sequence (DNA): TGTGCCAGCAGAACTGGCTCTGGGGCCAACGTCCTGACTTTC.

This clone was observed a single time. The V call is TRBV4-1, the J call TRBJ1-1; TRBD1 aligns across 7 bases. J was trimmed by 5 bases and V by 1 base; bases with no gene match: 7. CDR3 length equals 15 residues. Looked up from germline, CDR1 is MGHRA and CDR2 is YSYEKL. The CDR3 spells CASSQVEGAGTEAFF. The CDR3 DNA is TGCGCCAGCAGCCAAGTTGAGGGGGCAGGGACTGAAGCTTTCTTT.

The V gene is TRBV6-6, the J gene TRBJ1-5; 11 bases match TRBD1. The J segment lost 7 bases and the V segment lost 5 bases, leaving 7 bases of the junction unmatched. The CDR3 has 15 amino acids. From germline, CDR1 is MNHNY and CDR2 SVGAGI (reference sequence). CDR3 bases: TGTGCCAGCAGTCCCGGGACAGGGGGTAGCCAGCCCCAGCATTTT. It specifies CASSPGTGGSQPQHF.

This chain joins TRBV10-3 and TRBJ2-5, with D perhaps matching TRBD2 (5 bases). CDR1 ENHRY and CDR2 SYGVKD come from the germline V gene. This CDR3 comprises 12 residues. V gave up 9 bases and J gave up 2 bases, with 10 bases separating them. CDR3 sequence reads: CAIGLRQETQYF. The CDR3 DNA follows: TGTGCCATAGGACTGAGACAAGAGACCCAGTACTTC.

The rearrangement joins TRBV5-4 to TRBJ2-2; 9 bases agree with TRBD2. Per the germline V gene, CDR1 is SGHNT and CDR2 is YYREEE (reference sequence). Trimming took 7 bases from V and 3 from J; bases not matched to a gene: 10. The CDR3 has 16 amino acids. The CDR3 DNA reads TGTGCCAGCGCCACAAAAGCGGGGGGCTACACCGGGGAGCTGTTTTTT. It encodes CASATKAGGYTGELFF. The full variable domain, in which reference TRBV5-4 and TRBJ2-2 provide the parts outside the CDR3, is ETGVTQSPTHLIKTRGQQVTLRCSSQSGHNTVSWYQQALGQGPQFIFQYYREEENGRGNFPPRFSGLQFPNYSSELNVNALELDDSALYLCASATKAGGYTGELFFGEGSRLTVL.

The chain carries TRBV19 and TRBJ1-5, with a weak D call TRBD1 (5 bases). This CDR3 contains 14 residues. Germline CDR1 reads LNHDA; CDR2 reads SQIVND (reference sequence). Deletions cut 4 bases from V and 5 bases from J, with 12 bases between. The CDR3 loop is CASSNGGMDQPQHF. DNA of the CDR3: TGTGCCAGTAGTAACGGGGGAATGGATCAGCCCCAGCATTTT. The variable domain in full, completed from reference TRBV19 and TRBJ1-5, reads DGGITQSPKYLFRKEGQNVTLSCEQNLNHDAMYWYRQDPGQGLRLIYYSQIVNDFQKGDIAEGYSVSREKKESFPLTVTSAQKNPTAFYLCASSNGGMDQPQHFGDGTRLSIL.

In its sample, this clone was seen once. The rearrangement joins TRBV2 to TRBJ1-5, with D perhaps matching TRBD1 (5 bases). With 1 base removed from V and 0 bases from J, the gap between germline ends came to 7 bases. CDR1 and CDR2 (germline): SNHLY, FYNNEI. There are 15 residues in the CDR3. CDR3 loop: CASSEGGTSNQPQHF. CDR3 nucleotide sequence: TGTGCCAGCAGTGAAGGGGGCACTAGCAATCAGCCCCAGCATTTT. The full variable domain, in which reference TRBV2 and TRBJ1-5 provide the parts outside the CDR3, is EPEVTQTPSHQVTQMGQEVILRCVPISNHLYFYWYRQILGQKVEFLVSFYNNEISEKSEIFDDQFSVERPDGSNFTLKIRSTKLEDSAMYFCASSEGGTSNQPQHFGDGTRLSIL.

This chain uses TRBV7-2 with TRBJ1-4; 7 bases match TRBD1. The ends lost 5 bases at V and 5 bases at J; junction bases unmatched: 5. Germline-derived CDR1 and CDR2 are SGHTA and FQGNSA. The CDR3 covers 14 residues. DNA of the CDR3: TGTGCCAGCAGCCCCGGGACAGCGAATGAAAAACTGTTTTTT. Translation gives CASSPGTANEKLFF.

The DNA for the CDR3 is TGTGCCAGCAGAGAGGATAGCGGGGGGGCCTCTTGGGAGACCCAGTACTTC. Amino acid sequence: CASREDSGGASWETQYF. The V and J genes are TRBV28 and TRBJ2-5, with 11 bases identical to TRBD2. The trim removed 6 bases at V and 5 bases at J, leaving 14 bases unmatched. CDR1 and CDR2 (germline): MDHEN, SYDVKM. This CDR3 has 17 residues. The variable domain in full, completed from reference TRBV28 and TRBJ2-5, reads DVKVTQSSRYLVKRTGEKVFLECVQDMDHENMFWYRQDPGLGLRLIYFSYDVKMKEKGDIPEGYSVSREKKERFSLILESASTNQTSMYLCASREDSGGASWETQYFGPGTRLLVL.

The V gene is TRBV18, the J gene TRBJ2-7; 11 nucleotides match TRBD1. The CDR3 has 14 amino acids. CDR1 and CDR2 from the germline V gene are KGHSH and LQKENI. Trimming cost V 5 bases and J 4 bases; bases outside gene matches: 4. This CDR3 reads CASSTGTGGYEQYF. Written as DNA, the CDR3 is TGTGCCAGCTCAACCGGGACAGGGGGATACGAGCAGTACTTC.